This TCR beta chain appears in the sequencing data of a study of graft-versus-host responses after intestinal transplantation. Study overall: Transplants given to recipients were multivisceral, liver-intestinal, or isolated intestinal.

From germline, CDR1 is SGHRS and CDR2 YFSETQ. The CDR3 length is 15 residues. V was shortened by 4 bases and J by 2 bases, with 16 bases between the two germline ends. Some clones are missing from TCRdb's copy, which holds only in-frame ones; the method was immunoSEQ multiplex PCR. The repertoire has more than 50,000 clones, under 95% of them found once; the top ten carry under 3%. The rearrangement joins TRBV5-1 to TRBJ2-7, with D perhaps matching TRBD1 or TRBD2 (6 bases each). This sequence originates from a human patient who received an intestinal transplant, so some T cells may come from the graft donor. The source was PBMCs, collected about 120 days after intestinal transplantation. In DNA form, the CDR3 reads TGCGCCAGCAGCCCCGTCGGAGGGGGACCCTACGAGCAGTACTTC. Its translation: CASSPVGGGPYEQYF.